Listed below are T cell receptor beta chains from one sample, sequenced in a study of human T cells and chemical hapten exposure. In TCRdb, the RACE reads were re-called with MiXCR into one record per CDR3 protein. Found here are under 450,000 distinct CDR3 sequences, about 6% of them singletons; the top ten hold about 5%. Source: whole blood, taken in connection with sensitization to the hapten diphenylcyclopropenone (DPC). Every receptor here comes from a woman aged 18 to 35 with alopecia areata. Some clones in this sample may be carry-over from other donors' samples. The CDR3 runs from the conserved cysteine through the conserved F or W. D genes are given only for firm matches. The listing skips clone size in some rows; elsewhere it reads once, few, many or a size class.

. | TRBJ2-4 | TRBV4-1 | many | CASSQYYVGNIQYF | TGCGCCAGCAGCCAGTACTATGTCGGAAACATTCAGTACTTC
. | TRBJ2-4 | TRBV6-1 | many | CASSGRGAKNIQYF | TGTGCCAGCAGCGGAAGGGGAGCCAAAAACATTCAGTACTTC
TRBD1 | TRBJ2-3 | TRBV6-5 | many | CASRKGAPLPDTQYF | TGTGCCAGCAGGAAGGGGGCCCCGTTACCAGATACGCAGTATTTT
. | TRBJ2-6 | TRBV4-2 | many | CASSQGPDSAGANVLTF | TGTGCCAGCAGCCAAGGTCCGGACAGTGCTGGGGCCAACGTCCTGACTTTC
. | TRBJ2-2 | TRBV24-1 | many | CATSVQDTGELFF | TGTGCCACCAGTGTTCAGGACACCGGGGAGCTGTTTTTT
TRBD1 | TRBJ1-3 | TRBV7-9 | . | CAIREKGGSSGNTIYF | TGTGCCATCAGAGAGAAAGGGGGCTCGTCTGGAAACACCATATATTTT
. | TRBJ1-3 | TRBV10-3 | many | CAITGRSSGNTIYF | TGTGCCATCACTGGACGGAGCTCTGGAAACACCATATATTTT
. | TRBJ2-2 | TRBV6-2/TRBV6-3 | few | CASTRDRWTGELFF | TGTGCCAGCACCAGGGATAGGTGGACCGGGGAGCTGTTTTTT
. | TRBJ1-2 | TRBV20-1 | . | CSARRGLVDGYTF | TGCAGTGCCAGAAGGGGGTTGGTCGATGGCTACACCTTC
. | TRBJ2-3 | TRBV6-5 | . | CASSLHGTAGTDTQYF | TGTGCCAGCAGTTTACATGGGACCGCCGGCACAGATACGCAGTATTTT
. | TRBJ2-7 | TRBV28 | many | CASSPWDTTYEQYF | TGTGCCAGCAGTCCATGGGACACCACCTACGAGCAGTACTTC
TRBD1 | TRBJ2-7 | TRBV28 | many | CASSHSGTGVSEQYF | TGTGCCAGCAGCCACTCCGGGACAGGGGTTTCGGAGCAGTACTTC
. | TRBJ1-1 | TRBV5-1 | few | CASRDLDSVGPETGDTEAFF | TGCGCCAGCAGAGATCTGGACTCGGTCGGCCCAGAGACAGGTGACACTGAAGCTTTCTTT
. | TRBJ2-3 | TRBV7-2 | few | CASSLVYADTQYF | TGTGCCAGCAGCTTAGTTTATGCAGATACGCAGTATTTT
. | TRBJ2-3 | TRBV20-1 | . | CSARGTAFGTDTQYF | TGCAGTGCTAGGGGGACGGCCTTTGGCACAGATACGCAGTATTTT